This TCR beta chain was found in a study of control samples from healthy donors and cancer patients. The CDR3 spans 12 residues. The germline V gene has CDR1 SNHLY and CDR2 FYNNEI. V was cut by 7 bases and J by 4 bases, with 7 bases left in between. Data came from immunoSEQ multiplex PCR; TCRdb stores just in-frame clones and leaves some out. Seen here are about 80,000 clones, approximately 91% observed once, and the top ten hold 7.5% to 9%. This rearrangement joins TRBV2 to TRBJ1-4; D is unclear. This TCR derives from an older woman in good health. The specimen sequenced was blood. The DNA for the CDR3 is TGTGCCAGCAAGGCGGATAATGAAAAACTGTTTTTT. This translates into CASKADNEKLFF.